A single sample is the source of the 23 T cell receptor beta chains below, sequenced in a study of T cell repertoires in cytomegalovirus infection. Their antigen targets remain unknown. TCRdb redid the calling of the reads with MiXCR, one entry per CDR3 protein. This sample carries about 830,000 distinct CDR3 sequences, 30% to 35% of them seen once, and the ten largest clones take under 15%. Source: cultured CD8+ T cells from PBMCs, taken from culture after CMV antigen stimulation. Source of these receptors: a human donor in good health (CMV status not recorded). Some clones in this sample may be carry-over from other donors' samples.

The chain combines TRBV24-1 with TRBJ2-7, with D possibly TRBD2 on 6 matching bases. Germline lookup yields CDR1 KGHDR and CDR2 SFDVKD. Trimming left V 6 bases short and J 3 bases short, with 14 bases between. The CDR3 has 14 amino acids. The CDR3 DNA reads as TGTGCCACCAGTTTCGGGGGAGCGTTCTACGAGCAGTACGTC. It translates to CATSFGGAFYEQYV.

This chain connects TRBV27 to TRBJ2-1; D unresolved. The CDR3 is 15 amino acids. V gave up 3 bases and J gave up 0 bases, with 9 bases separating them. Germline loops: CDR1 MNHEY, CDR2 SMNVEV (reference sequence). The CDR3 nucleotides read TGTGCCAGCAGTTTCGACGCGAGCTCCTACAATGAGCAGTTCTTC. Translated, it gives CASSFDASSYNEQFF.

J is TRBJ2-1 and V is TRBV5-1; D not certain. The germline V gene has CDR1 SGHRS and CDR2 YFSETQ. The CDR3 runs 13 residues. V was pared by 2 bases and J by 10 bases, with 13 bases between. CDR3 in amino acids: CASSLTLQREQFF. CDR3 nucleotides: TGCGCCAGCAGCTTAACTCTGCAAAGAGAGCAGTTCTTC.

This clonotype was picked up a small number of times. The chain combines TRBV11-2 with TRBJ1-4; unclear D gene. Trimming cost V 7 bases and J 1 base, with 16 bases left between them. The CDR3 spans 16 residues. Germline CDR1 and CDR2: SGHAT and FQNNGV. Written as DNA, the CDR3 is TGTGCCAGCACCCCGGGTCCTCAAGAAACTAATGAAAAACTGTTTTTT. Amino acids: CASTPGPQETNEKLFF.

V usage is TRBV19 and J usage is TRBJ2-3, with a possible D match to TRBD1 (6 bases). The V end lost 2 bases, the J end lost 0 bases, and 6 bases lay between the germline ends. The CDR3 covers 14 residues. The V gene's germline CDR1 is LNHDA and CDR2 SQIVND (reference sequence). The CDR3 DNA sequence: TGTGCCAGTAGTATACAGGGGAGCACAGATACGCAGTATTTT. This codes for CASSIQGSTDTQYF.

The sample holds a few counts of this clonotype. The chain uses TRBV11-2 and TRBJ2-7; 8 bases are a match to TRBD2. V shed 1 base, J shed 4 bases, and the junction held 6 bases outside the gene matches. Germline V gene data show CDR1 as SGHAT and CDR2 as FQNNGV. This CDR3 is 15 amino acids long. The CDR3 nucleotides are TGTGCCAGCAGCTTAGGTAGCGGGGATTGGTACGAGCAGTACTTC. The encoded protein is CASSLGSGDWYEQYF.

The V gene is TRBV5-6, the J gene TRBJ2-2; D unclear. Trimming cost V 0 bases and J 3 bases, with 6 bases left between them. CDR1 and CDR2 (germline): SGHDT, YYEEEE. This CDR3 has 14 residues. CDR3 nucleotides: TGTGCCAGCAGCTTGGAATACTACACCGGGGAGCTGTTTTTT. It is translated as CASSLEYYTGELFF.

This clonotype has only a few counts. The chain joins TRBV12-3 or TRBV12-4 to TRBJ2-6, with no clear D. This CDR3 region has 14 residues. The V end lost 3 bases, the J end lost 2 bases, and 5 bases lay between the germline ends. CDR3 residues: CASSFPPGANVLTF. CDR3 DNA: TGTGCCAGCAGTTTTCCCCCTGGGGCCAACGTCCTGACTTTC.

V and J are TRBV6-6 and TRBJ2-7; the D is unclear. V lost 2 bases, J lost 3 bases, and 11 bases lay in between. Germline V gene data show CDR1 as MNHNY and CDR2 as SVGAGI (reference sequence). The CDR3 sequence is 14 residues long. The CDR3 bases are TGTGCCAGCAGTTACCCCACGAGTGACTACGAGCAGTACGTC. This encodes CASSYPTSDYEQYV.

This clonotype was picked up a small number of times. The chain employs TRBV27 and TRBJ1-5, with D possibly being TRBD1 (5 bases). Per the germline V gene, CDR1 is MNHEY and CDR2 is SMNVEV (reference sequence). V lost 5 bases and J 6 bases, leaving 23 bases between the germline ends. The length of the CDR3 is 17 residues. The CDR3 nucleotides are TGTGCCAGCAGTCCCCTTTCCGGGACCTTCTCCTCTCAGCCCCAGCATTTT. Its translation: CASSPLSGTFSSQPQHF.

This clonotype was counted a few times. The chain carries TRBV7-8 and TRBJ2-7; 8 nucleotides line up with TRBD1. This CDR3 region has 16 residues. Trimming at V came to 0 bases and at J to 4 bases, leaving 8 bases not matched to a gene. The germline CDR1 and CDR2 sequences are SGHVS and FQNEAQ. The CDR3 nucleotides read TGTGCCAGCAGCTTAGCGGGTAGGACAGGGCTGTACGAGCAGTACGTC. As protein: CASSLAGRTGLYEQYV.

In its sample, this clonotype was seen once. The CDR3 protein is CASSGRTGESYEQYF. CDR3 DNA: TGTGCCAGCAGTGGGAGGACAGGGGAATCCTACGAGCAGTACTTC. The V call is TRBV6-6, the J call TRBJ2-7, with TRBD1 identical over 9 bases. CDR3 length: 15 residues. V was clipped by 5 bases and J by 1 base; unmatched bases: 6. Germline CDR1 and CDR2: MNHNY and SVGAGI (reference sequence).

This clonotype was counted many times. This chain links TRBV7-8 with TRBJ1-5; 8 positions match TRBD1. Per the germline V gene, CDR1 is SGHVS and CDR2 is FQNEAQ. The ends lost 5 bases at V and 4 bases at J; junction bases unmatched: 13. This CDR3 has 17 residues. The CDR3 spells CASSRLDRVERNQPQHF. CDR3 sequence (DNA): TGTGCCAGCAGCCGTCTGGACAGGGTAGAGCGTAATCAGCCCCAGCATTTT.

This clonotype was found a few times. The CDR3 DNA reads as TGTGCCAGCAGCTTAGGGGCTTACCTTATGGCGGACACTGAAGCTTTCTTT. Protein: CASSLGAYLMADTEAFF. The chain links TRBV7-6 to TRBJ1-1; D is unclear. The CDR3 covers 17 residues. CDR1 and CDR2 (germline): SGHVS, FNYEAQ. Between the trimmed V and J ends, which lost 1 base and 3 bases, there was a span of 18 bases.

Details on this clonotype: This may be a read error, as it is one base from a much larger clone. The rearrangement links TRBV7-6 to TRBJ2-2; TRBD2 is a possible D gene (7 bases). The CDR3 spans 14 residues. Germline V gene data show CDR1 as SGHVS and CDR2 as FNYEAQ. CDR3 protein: CVSTPRGGTGELFF. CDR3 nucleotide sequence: TGTGTCAGCACCCCGAGGGGGGGCACCGGGGAGCTGTTTTTT.

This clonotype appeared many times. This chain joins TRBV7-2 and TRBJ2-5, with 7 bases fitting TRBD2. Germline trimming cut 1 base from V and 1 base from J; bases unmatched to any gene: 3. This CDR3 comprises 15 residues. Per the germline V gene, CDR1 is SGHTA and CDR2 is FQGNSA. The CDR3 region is CASSLVTGGQETQYF. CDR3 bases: TGTGCCAGCAGCTTAGTAACGGGGGGCCAAGAGACCCAGTACTTC.

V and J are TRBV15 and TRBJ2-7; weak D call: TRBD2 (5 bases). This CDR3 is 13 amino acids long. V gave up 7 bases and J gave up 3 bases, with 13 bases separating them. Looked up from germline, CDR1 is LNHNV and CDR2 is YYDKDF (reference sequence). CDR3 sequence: CATKAHGNYEQYF. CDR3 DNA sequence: TGTGCCACCAAGGCTCACGGGAACTACGAGCAGTACTTC.

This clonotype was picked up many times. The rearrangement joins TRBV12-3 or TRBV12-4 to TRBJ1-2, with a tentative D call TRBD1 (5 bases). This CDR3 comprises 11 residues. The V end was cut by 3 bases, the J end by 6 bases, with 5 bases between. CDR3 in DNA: TGTGCCAGCAGTTTGGGGGATGGCTACACCTTC. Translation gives CASSLGDGYTF.

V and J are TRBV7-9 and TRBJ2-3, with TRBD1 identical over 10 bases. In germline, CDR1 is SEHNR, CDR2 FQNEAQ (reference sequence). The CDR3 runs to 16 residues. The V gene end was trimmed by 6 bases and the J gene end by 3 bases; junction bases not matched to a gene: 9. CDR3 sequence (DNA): TGTGCCAGCAGACCCGGGACAGGGGAGTTAACAGATACGCAGTATTTT. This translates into CASRPGTGELTDTQYF.

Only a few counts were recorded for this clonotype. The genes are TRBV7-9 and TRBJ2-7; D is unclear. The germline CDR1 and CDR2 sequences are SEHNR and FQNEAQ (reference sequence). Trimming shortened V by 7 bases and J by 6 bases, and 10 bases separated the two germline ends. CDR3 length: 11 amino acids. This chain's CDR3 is CASMEGSEQYV. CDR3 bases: TGTGCCAGCATGGAAGGGTCCGAGCAGTACGTC.

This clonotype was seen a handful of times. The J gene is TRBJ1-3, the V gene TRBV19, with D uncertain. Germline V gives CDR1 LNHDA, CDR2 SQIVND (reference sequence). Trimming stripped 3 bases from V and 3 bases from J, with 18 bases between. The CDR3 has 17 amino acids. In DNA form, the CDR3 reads TGTGCCAGTAGTATCTCGGAGGGCCTCGATCGTGGAAACACCATATATTTT. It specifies CASSISEGLDRGNTIYF.

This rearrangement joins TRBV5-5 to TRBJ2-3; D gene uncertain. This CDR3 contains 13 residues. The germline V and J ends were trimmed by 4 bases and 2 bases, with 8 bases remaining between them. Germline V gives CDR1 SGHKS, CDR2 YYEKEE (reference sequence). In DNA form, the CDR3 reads TGTGCCAGCAGCGGAATCAACACAGATACGCAGTATTTT. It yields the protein CASSGINTDTQYF.

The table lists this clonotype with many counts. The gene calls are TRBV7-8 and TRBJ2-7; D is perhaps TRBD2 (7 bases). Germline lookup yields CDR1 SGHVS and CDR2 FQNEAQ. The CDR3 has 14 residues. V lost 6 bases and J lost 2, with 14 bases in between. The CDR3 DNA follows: TGTGCCAGCAGTCCAGGGGCGGGGGCCTACGAGCAGTACGTC. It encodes CASSPGAGAYEQYV.